The entry below gives a single TCR beta chain sequence along with its context. The repertoire was sequenced with immunoSEQ multiplex PCR; TCRdb's copy has only in-frame clones and lacks some. Of about 710,000 clones in the sample, about 90% were seen once. This sample was included in a study of shared T cell receptors in the human thymus. Trimming took 2 bases from V and 7 from J; bases not matched to a gene: 16. The CDR3 loop spans 19 amino acids. Germline CDR1 is SGHAT and CDR2 is FQNNGV. The sample was also linked to a second study, of human thymus T cells. That study reports: Having surgery to correct congenital heart defects, healthy Finnish infants acted as the donors. Resections that were taken during corrective heart surgery supplied the thymus tissue. Across thymic and blood repertoires, the usage of V and J genes appeared to be biased. What related research reported was that thymic repertoires overlapped highly among unrelated individuals.

The receptor comes from a boy less than two years old with a congenital heart defect. The genes are TRBV11-2 and TRBJ2-5; 13 nucleotides agree with TRBD2. Input material: thymocytes. Here the CDR3 reads CASSLKNWEGLAGSATQYF. CDR3 nucleotide sequence: TGTGCCAGCAGCTTAAAAAATTGGGAGGGACTAGCGGGATCGGCGACCCAGTACTTC.